This T cell receptor (beta chain) originates from a study of Tregs in tolerant kidney transplant recipients. Findings and limits, study-wide: Few patients were studied, so findings need validation in larger groups. No direct test of biological reproducibility was done here.

As concerns this clone: Its antigen is currently unknown.

Deletions cut 8 bases from V and 2 bases from J, with 6 bases between. The CDR3 runs 11 residues. The V gene's germline CDR1 is MNHNS and CDR2 SASEGT. Profiled with immunoSEQ multiplex PCR; TCRdb holds only in-frame clones, not every one. The repertoire holds fewer than 20,000 clones, with roughly four fifths as singletons. Thawed PBMCs were FACS-sorted into unstimulated CD4+CD25+CD127- regulatory T cells, CD4+CD25- non-regulatory cells, CD4 and CD8 cells. This clonotype was sampled from a human donor in good health. V is TRBV6-1 and J is TRBJ1-2; D gene unclear. Sequenced input: Tregs from blood. The CDR3 sequence is CASSPNYGYTF. Here the CDR3 DNA reads TGTGCCAGCTCCCCCAACTATGGCTACACCTTC.